The text below deals with one T cell receptor beta chain. The table lists this clonotype with many counts. Its antigen specificity is not known. No much larger clone exists at a distance of one base, and base qualities are not known. These data come from a study of T cell repertoires in cytomegalovirus infection (dated by TCRdb to the late 2010s). For context, the study as a whole: Donor HLA type was relevant to the analysis, as public TCR beta signatures indicated carriage of CMV infection together with the matching HLA type.

The reads were generated on an Illumina HiSeq 1500. TCRdb itself trimmed the public reads at Q25 with fastp, ran MiXCR and retained productive beta chains. Every CDR3 protein is listed once, alongside the most common genes and DNA of its rows. The sample table contains fewer than 550,000 distinct CDR3 sequences; only one count was recorded for 26% of them. Clones ranked in the top ten supply under 15% of the sample. The paper as a whole reports these results and caveats: The ex vivo response was dominated by HLA-C-restricted CMV-specific TCR beta clonotypes, which also provided the single most frequent clonotype in two of eight donors. Carriers of CMV infection plus the relevant HLA type were discriminated by the cumulative frequency of public TCR beta family members in the study cohort and in an independent 352-donor cohort.

The receptor comes from a human donor in good health (CMV status not recorded). Some clones in this sample may be carry-over from other donors' samples. Sequencing was carried out using PBMCs.

The CDR3 amino acid sequence is: CASTRTDYNSPLHF. The nucleotide sequence is TGTGCCAGCACTCGGACCGACTATAATTCACCCCTCCACTTT. The rearrangement combines TRBV7-2 with TRBJ1-6, with no reliable assignment of the D segment. Between the V and J ends, shortened by 7 bases and 3 bases respectively, the junction contains 10 bases. CDR1 is given as SGHTA and CDR2 as FQGNSA, both from the germline V gene. Including cysteine and phenylalanine, the CDR3 has 14 amino acids. Only CDR3 DNA is held: 42 bases, read in frame from base 1.